The next 15 T cell receptor beta chains were all read from a single sample in a study of OX40 agonist ivuxolimab in advanced cancers. Clones were sequenced by immunoSEQ multiplex PCR, and TCRdb holds only the in-frame ones, with some missing. Of approximately 44,000 clones in the sample, around 93% were seen once. The input for sequencing was CD4+ or CD8+ T cells sorted from blood, taken in a trial of the OX40 agonist ivuxolimab. These receptors all stem from an adult with an advanced solid tumor such as melanoma, head and neck, liver or kidney cancer.

V usage is TRBV15 and J usage is TRBJ1-5; D is unresolved. This CDR3 has 12 amino acids. Between the trimmed V and J ends, which lost 8 bases and 0 bases, there was a span of 5 bases. Looked up from germline, CDR1 is LNHNV and CDR2 is YYDKDF (reference sequence). CDR3 sequence: CATASSNQPQHF. The CDR3 nucleotides read TGTGCCACCGCCAGTAGCAATCAGCCCCAGCATTTT.

This rearrangement joins TRBV11-2 to TRBJ2-4; 8 nucleotides line up with TRBD2. V shed 5 bases and J 9 bases; nucleotides not matched to a gene: 18. The CDR3 loop spans 17 amino acids. Looked up from germline, CDR1 is SGHAT and CDR2 is FQNNGV. The CDR3 nucleotides read TGTGCCAGCAGCATTAGGGGGACGGGAGGGCCTCTAAGCATTCAGTACTTC. This sequence encodes CASSIRGTGGPLSIQYF.

V is TRBV9 and J is TRBJ2-7; TRBD1 agrees at 7 bases. The germline V gene has CDR1 SGDLS and CDR2 YYNGEE. The length of the CDR3 is 13 residues. Trimming took 3 bases from V and 3 from J; bases not matched to a gene: 3. In DNA form, the CDR3 reads TGTGCCAGCAGCGAGGGGGCGAACTACGAGCAGTACTTC. It specifies CASSEGANYEQYF.

The rearrangement joins TRBV9 to TRBJ2-3; tentatively, D is TRBD2 (6 bases). The CDR3 is made up of 14 amino acids. Trimming pared 2 bases from V and 4 bases from J, leaving 11 bases between. CDR1 is SGDLS, CDR2 YYNGEE, per germline. The CDR3 loop is CASSVGGGPDTQYF. The CDR3 bases are TGTGCCAGCAGCGTGGGAGGAGGCCCAGATACGCAGTATTTT. The full variable domain, in which reference TRBV9 and TRBJ2-3 provide the parts outside the CDR3, is DSGVTQTPKHLITATGQRVTLRCSPRSGDLSVYWYQQSLDQGLQFLIQYYNGEERAKGNILERFSAQQFPDLHSELNLSSLELGDSALYFCASSVGGGPDTQYFGPGTRLTVL.

The chain carries TRBV9 and TRBJ2-1; a weak D match, TRBD1 (6 bases). The CDR3 runs 15 residues. Deletions cut 4 bases from V and 0 bases from J, with 11 bases between. Germline CDR1 and CDR2: SGDLS and YYNGEE. The CDR3 is CASSPEGDSYNEQFF. As DNA, the CDR3 is TGTGCCAGCAGCCCCGAGGGGGACTCCTACAATGAGCAGTTCTTC.

This chain joins TRBV6-5 and TRBJ1-2; 8 bases are shared with TRBD1. Germline V gene lookup returns CDR1 MNHEY and CDR2 SVGAGI. Trimming removed 5 bases from V and 6 bases from J; junction bases left unmatched: 11. The CDR3 runs 15 residues. CDR3 DNA: TGTGCCAGCAGTAGCGCGCCCGGGACAGGAGATGGCTACACCTTC. This translates into CASSSAPGTGDGYTF.

This chain links TRBV28 with TRBJ2-1; the match to TRBD2 covers 8 bases. The CDR3 has 16 residues. With 6 bases clipped from V and 3 bases from J, the junction kept 10 bases outside the gene matches. Germline values: CDR1 MDHEN, CDR2 SYDVKM. Written as DNA, the CDR3 is TGTGCCAGCAGACCAACATGGACTAGCAGCTACAATGAGCAGTTCTTC. This gives the protein CASRPTWTSSYNEQFF. Full variable domain (rest looked up from reference TRBV28 and TRBJ2-1): DVKVTQSSRYLVKRTGEKVFLECVQDMDHENMFWYRQDPGLGLRLIYFSYDVKMKEKGDIPEGYSVSREKKERFSLILESASTNQTSMYLCASRPTWTSSYNEQFFGPGTRLTVL.

The J gene is TRBJ1-1, the V gene TRBV6-5; no firm D call. CDR1 and CDR2 from the germline V gene are MNHEY and SVGAGI. The CDR3 length is 14 residues. V shed 4 bases and J shed 0 bases, with 9 bases lying between them. CDR3 sequence (DNA): TGTGCCAGCAGTTCGGCCGGACTGAACACTGAAGCTTTCTTT. This translates into CASSSAGLNTEAFF.

The genes are TRBV9 and TRBJ2-7; 13 bases map to TRBD2. J lost 7 bases, V lost 4 bases, and 8 bases had no gene match. Germline-derived CDR1 and CDR2 are SGDLS and YYNGEE. This CDR3 contains 15 residues. Here the CDR3 reads CASSPWTSGSGEQYF. The CDR3 DNA is TGTGCCAGCAGCCCATGGACTAGCGGGAGCGGTGAGCAGTACTTC.

The chain's CDR3 is CASSFPTSGMFHEQFF. CDR3 nucleotide sequence: TGTGCCAGCAGCTTCCCGACTAGCGGGATGTTCCATGAGCAGTTCTTC. V and J are TRBV7-2 and TRBJ2-1; the match to TRBD2 covers 11 bases. The germline V gene encodes CDR1 SGHTA and CDR2 FQGNSA. V gave up 3 bases and J gave up 8 bases; unmatched junction bases: 9. The CDR3 is 16 residues long.

This clone was detected only once. The rearrangement uses TRBV5-6 and TRBJ1-2, with D possibly being TRBD1 (6 bases). The CDR3 runs to 15 residues. The ends were cut back, 0 bases at V and 7 bases at J, with 16 bases in the middle. Germline CDR1 reads SGHDT; CDR2 reads YYEEEE. The CDR3 region has the DNA TGTGCCAGCAGCTTGGTGAAGGACACAGGGCTTGGCTACACCTTC. This gives the protein CASSLVKDTGLGYTF.

The chain recombines TRBV27 with TRBJ2-7; 10 bases fit TRBD2. Germline lookup yields CDR1 MNHEY and CDR2 SMNVEV (reference sequence). There are 15 residues in the CDR3. With V trimmed by 4 bases and J by 3 bases, 6 bases remained unmatched. CDR3 coding DNA: TGTGCCAGCAGTTACACTAGCGGGGCCTACTACGAGCAGTACTTC. This translates into CASSYTSGAYYEQYF.

The chain has TRBV28 and TRBJ1-1; D may be TRBD1 (6 bases). V lost 3 bases, J lost 6 bases, and 11 bases lay in between. CDR3 size: 13 residues. Germline V CDR1 and CDR2: MDHEN, SYDVKM. CDR3 residues: CASSFRGFSEAFF. In DNA form, the CDR3 reads TGTGCCAGCAGTTTCAGGGGATTCTCTGAAGCTTTCTTT.

This clone was seen once. J is TRBJ1-1 and V is TRBV25-1, with 10 bases aligning to TRBD1. The germline gives CDR1 MGHDK, CDR2 SYGVNS. V lost 5 bases, J lost 3 bases, and 6 bases stayed unmatched. This CDR3 has 15 amino acids. The CDR3 reads CASSNRQGADTEAFF. The CDR3 nucleotides are TGTGCCAGCAGTAATAGACAGGGGGCGGACACTGAAGCTTTCTTT.

Of note for this clone: Within the sample, other DNA sequences also encode this same CDR3. The chain employs TRBV25-1 and TRBJ2-7, with a possible D match to TRBD1 (6 bases). The CDR3 runs to 16 residues. Germline CDR1 is MGHDK and CDR2 is SYGVNS. With 2 bases removed from V and 3 bases from J, the gap between germline ends came to 17 bases. CDR3 coding DNA: TGTGCCAGCAGTGAAAAATGGGGGCAATCCTTCTACGAGCAGTACTTC. It is translated as CASSEKWGQSFYEQYF.